The rows below give T cell receptor beta chains drawn from one sample of a study of CD8 T cells in Susac syndrome. TCRdb itself ran the immunoSEQ multiplex PCR reads through MiXCR, one entry per CDR3 protein. In the table there are 200,000 to 250,000 distinct CDR3 sequences, over 85% of which are singletons. The material sequenced was CD4+ T cells from PBMCs. Source of these receptors: a human donor with multiple sclerosis. Each CDR3 is given with its conserved first and last residue. The D gene is left open where the match is weak. For some rows the clone size is stated as once, few or many, or as a class when expanded; others skip it.

size: .
V: TRBV29-1
D: TRBD2
J: TRBJ2-5
CDR3: CSLGGTVQETQYF
DNA: TGCAGCCTGGGGGGGACCGTCCAAGAGACCCAGTACTTC

size: .
V: TRBV7-9
D: .
J: TRBJ1-2
CDR3: CASSPRNEIYGYTF
DNA: TGTGCCAGCAGCCCTCGTAATGAAATCTATGGCTACACCTTC

size: .
V: TRBV20-1
D: TRBD1
J: TRBJ2-4
CDR3: CSAREARGLGNIQYF
DNA: TGCAGTGCTAGGGAAGCCAGGGGGCTAGGAAACATTCAGTACTTC

size: few
V: TRBV5-1
D: .
J: TRBJ1-2
CDR3: CASSAGPRKDNSGYTF
DNA: TGCGCCAGCAGCGCCGGCCCAAGGAAGGACAACAGTGGCTACACCTTC

size: .
V: TRBV7-9
D: .
J: TRBJ1-4
CDR3: CASSPSLGEKLFF
DNA: TGTGCCAGCAGCCCTTCCCTGGGGGAAAAACTGTTTTTT

size: .
V: TRBV7-6
D: .
J: TRBJ2-3
CDR3: CASTSRQASHGTQYF
DNA: TGTGCCAGCACCAGCCGACAGGCCTCGCACGGTACGCAGTATTTT

size: .
V: TRBV20-1
D: TRBD1
J: TRBJ2-2
CDR3: CSAPGQGLRTGELFF
DNA: TGCAGTGCTCCGGGACAGGGGTTGCGCACCGGGGAGCTGTTTTTT

size: .
V: TRBV7-6
D: TRBD2
J: TRBJ2-5
CDR3: CASSLLSGGPGETQYF
DNA: TGTGCCAGCAGCTTGTTGAGCGGGGGGCCGGGGGAGACCCAGTACTTC

size: .
V: TRBV13
D: .
J: TRBJ1-1
CDR3: CASSRPPILGSGTEAFF
DNA: TGTGCCAGCAGCCGCCCCCCAATTTTGGGGAGTGGGACTGAAGCTTTCTTT

size: .
V: TRBV15
D: .
J: TRBJ1-2
CDR3: CATSRDRGDGYTF
DNA: TGTGCCACCAGCAGAGATCGTGGAGATGGCTACACCTTC

size: .
V: TRBV20-1
D: TRBD1
J: TRBJ1-2
CDR3: CSARDQGRGAVGYTF
DNA: TGCAGTGCTAGAGATCAGGGCAGGGGGGCGGTTGGCTACACCTTC

size: .
V: TRBV28
D: .
J: TRBJ2-7
CDR3: CASSQRYEQYF
DNA: TGTGCCAGCAGTCAACGTTACGAGCAGTACTTC

size: .
V: TRBV6-5
D: .
J: TRBJ1-1
CDR3: CASRSGAMNTEAFF
DNA: TGTGCCAGCAGATCAGGGGCCATGAACACTGAAGCTTTCTTT

size: .
V: TRBV5-1
D: .
J: TRBJ2-7
CDR3: CASSLKGKASSYEQYF
DNA: TGCGCCAGCAGCTTGAAAGGCAAGGCGAGCTCCTACGAGCAGTACTTC

size: few
V: TRBV18
D: TRBD1
J: TRBJ2-7
CDR3: CASSPDRGTYEQYF
DNA: TGTGCCAGCTCACCCGACAGGGGGACCTACGAGCAGTACTTC

size: .
V: TRBV5-1
D: .
J: TRBJ1-6
CDR3: CASSLGRPRGSPLHF
DNA: TGCGCCAGCAGCCTCGGACGACCGAGGGGTTCACCCCTCCACTTT

size: .
V: TRBV30
D: .
J: TRBJ2-5
CDR3: CAWTPYGTQETQYF
DNA: TGTGCCTGGACGCCTTATGGGACCCAAGAGACCCAGTACTTC